These T cell receptor beta chains were read from a single sample in a study of blood T cell repertoires in COVID-19. Sequencing was performed with immunoSEQ multiplex PCR; in TCRdb, only in-frame clones are kept and a portion is missing. The sample contains some 200,000 clones, approximately 85% of which appear only once. Material for sequencing was PBMCs or T cells enriched from blood (not recorded which). Receptors were obtained from a man between 35 and 55 years old who had recovered from COVID-19. Both conserved end residues are part of each CDR3. A D gene is named only where the DNA matches it firmly. Clone size appears in some rows only: once, few, many, or a class for an expanded clone.

TRBV19,TRBD1,.,TRBJ1-1,CASSTQGDTEAFF,TGTGCCAGTAGTACGCAGGGGGACACTGAAGCTTTCTTT
TRBV7-8,.,.,TRBJ2-1,CASSSHAGTPSYNEQFF,TGTGCCAGCAGTTCCCACGCCGGGACTCCCTCCTACAATGAGCAGTTCTTC
TRBV7-6,TRBD2,.,TRBJ2-1,CASRSIAGDYSNDEQFF,TGTGCCAGCAGATCCATAGCGGGAGACTACTCAAATGATGAGCAGTTCTTC
TRBV4-2,.,.,TRBJ1-6,CASSQGMGRSPLHF,TGTGCCAGCAGCCAAGGCATGGGGAGGTCACCCCTCCACTTT
TRBV10-3,.,.,TRBJ2-1,CAISEFQRVYNEQFF,TGTGCCATCAGTGAGTTCCAGCGGGTCTACAATGAGCAGTTCTTC
TRBV28,TRBD1,once,TRBJ1-1,CASSFRGWDTEAFF,TGTGCCAGCAGTTTCAGGGGGTGGGACACTGAAGCTTTCTTT
TRBV6-5,.,.,TRBJ2-5,CASGRGGRETQYF,TGTGCCAGTGGGAGGGGGGGCCGGGAGACCCAGTACTTC
TRBV5-1,.,.,TRBJ1-2,CASRSVKSDGYTF,TGCGCCAGCAGATCCGTAAAGTCGGATGGCTACACCTTC
TRBV28,.,few,TRBJ2-2,CASSLLGGVSTGELFF,TGTGCCAGCAGTTTGTTAGGGGGGGTGAGCACCGGGGAGCTGTTTTTT
TRBV9,.,.,TRBJ2-5,CASSAGQGGGGTQYF,TGTGCCAGCAGCGCGGGTCAGGGGGGCGGTGGGACCCAGTACTTC
TRBV30,.,few,TRBJ1-6,CAWSVRGTVIRPLHF,TGTGCCTGGAGTGTACGCGGGACTGTAATTCGACCCCTCCACTTT
TRBV5-1,.,.,TRBJ2-5,CASSSGRDQETQYF,TGCGCCAGCAGCTCCGGTCGGGATCAAGAGACCCAGTACTTC
TRBV5-1,.,.,TRBJ1-1,CASSLAGLDTEAFF,TGCGCCAGCAGCTTGGCGGGTCTGGACACTGAAGCTTTCTTT
TRBV4-2,.,once,TRBJ2-5,CASSYRDSQETQYF,TGTGCCAGCAGCTATCGGGACTCACAAGAGACCCAGTACTTC
TRBV28,TRBD1,.,TRBJ1-1,CASSSPWTGRTEAFF,TGTGCCAGCAGTTCTCCGTGGACAGGGCGGACTGAAGCTTTCTTT
TRBV29-1,.,.,TRBJ2-2,CSTSPSGVGGELFF,TGCAGCACAAGCCCGTCAGGGGTTGGCGGGGAGCTGTTTTTT
TRBV5-4,TRBD1,.,TRBJ1-1,CASRGQVYTEAFF,TGTGCCAGCAGGGGACAGGTGTACACTGAAGCTTTCTTT
TRBV10-3,TRBD1,.,TRBJ1-1,CAISDQGAPLFTEAFF,TGTGCCATCAGTGACCAGGGGGCACCCTTGTTCACTGAAGCTTTCTTT
TRBV29-1,TRBD1,.,TRBJ2-7,CSVGTADYEQYF,TGCAGCGTCGGGACAGCGGATTACGAGCAGTACTTC
TRBV5-1,TRBD1,.,TRBJ1-1,CASSPSGQGNTEAFF,TGCGCCAGCAGCCCGTCGGGACAGGGGAACACTGAAGCTTTCTTT
TRBV4-2,.,.,TRBJ1-1,CASSQVAENTEAFF,TGTGCCAGCAGCCAGGTGGCGGAGAACACTGAAGCTTTCTTT
TRBV29-1,.,.,TRBJ2-1,CSSLGRGLGTGEQFF,TGCAGCAGTTTAGGCCGGGGACTGGGTACAGGTGAGCAGTTCTTC
TRBV7-9,.,.,TRBJ2-7,CASSPPQGSEQYF,TGTGCCAGCAGCCCTCCTCAGGGGTCCGAGCAGTACTTC
TRBV3-1/TRBV3-2,.,.,TRBJ2-1,CASSLGDSTYNEQFF,TGTGCCAGCAGCCTCGGGGACTCAACCTACAATGAGCAGTTCTTC
TRBV30,.,.,TRBJ1-5,CAWGTPDQPQHF,TGTGCCTGGGGGACACCCGATCAGCCCCAGCATTTT
TRBV6-5,.,.,TRBJ2-2,CATKGVSGELFF,TGTGCCACCAAAGGGGTTTCCGGGGAGCTGTTTTTT
TRBV15,TRBD1,.,TRBJ1-2,CATSRDQGQVLYGYTF,TGTGCCACCAGCAGAGATCAGGGACAGGTCCTCTATGGCTACACCTTC
TRBV20-1,.,.,TRBJ2-2,CSASGVNTGELFF,TGCAGTGCTAGTGGAGTGAACACCGGGGAGCTGTTTTTT
TRBV28,.,.,TRBJ2-5,CASSLPPGSGQETQYF,TGTGCCAGCAGTTTGCCGCCGGGTAGCGGACAAGAGACCCAGTACTTC
TRBV6-5,.,.,TRBJ2-1,CASGGSSYNEQFF,TGTGCCAGTGGGGGGAGTTCCTACAATGAGCAGTTCTTC
TRBV24-1,TRBD2,.,TRBJ2-1,CATSDSGLSPYNEQFF,TGTGCCACCAGTGATTCGGGACTAAGTCCCTACAATGAGCAGTTCTTC
TRBV18,.,.,TRBJ1-1,CASSSGVDTEAFF,TGTGCCAGCTCCTCCGGGGTGGACACTGAAGCTTTCTTT
TRBV2,TRBD1,.,TRBJ1-1,CASSGGQGRTEAFF,TGTGCCAGCAGTGGGGGACAGGGACGCACTGAAGCTTTCTTT
TRBV6-5,TRBD1,few,TRBJ1-2,CASSYSSRGQVGYTF,TGTGCCAGCAGTTACTCGAGCAGGGGGCAGGTTGGCTACACCTTC
TRBV7-3,.,.,TRBJ2-5,CASSSGASETQYF,TGTGCCAGCAGTTCAGGGGCCTCAGAGACCCAGTACTTC
TRBV7-6,.,.,TRBJ2-3,CASSQRTSFTDTQYF,TGTGCCAGCAGCCAACGGACTTCCTTCACAGATACGCAGTATTTT
TRBV5-4,TRBD1,.,TRBJ2-1,CASSLGGTVLIGNEQFF,TGTGCCAGCAGCTTGGGAGGGACAGTGTTAATTGGGAATGAGCAGTTCTTC
TRBV18,.,.,TRBJ2-1,CASSPSRGYNEQFF,TGTGCCAGCTCACCAAGTCGGGGGTACAATGAGCAGTTCTTC
TRBV6-6,TRBD2,.,TRBJ2-1,CASGLAGALNEQFF,TGTGCCAGCGGGCTAGCGGGAGCTTTGAATGAGCAGTTCTTC
TRBV14,TRBD2,.,TRBJ2-7,CASSQGLAGPYEQYF,TGTGCCAGCAGCCAAGGACTAGCGGGGCCCTACGAGCAGTACTTC
TRBV9,.,.,TRBJ2-3,CASSSRDTYTQYF,TGTGCCAGCAGCTCCCGGGACACATATACGCAGTATTTT
TRBV10-1,TRBD2,few,TRBJ2-3,CASSEQAAGGADTQYF,TGCGCCAGCAGTGAGCAGGCAGCGGGAGGTGCAGATACGCAGTATTTT
TRBV19,.,.,TRBJ1-5,CASSPLNQPQHF,TGTGCCAGTAGTCCCCTGAATCAGCCCCAGCATTTT
TRBV27,TRBD1,.,TRBJ1-1,CASESSGQGFRTEAFF,TGTGCCAGCGAATCCTCGGGACAGGGCTTTCGGACTGAAGCTTTCTTT
TRBV28,.,.,TRBJ1-6,CASSSRGSYNSPLHF,TGTGCCAGCAGTTCGAGGGGGTCCTATAATTCACCCCTCCACTTT
TRBV5-1,TRBD1,.,TRBJ1-4,CASSLDRGLNEKLFF,TGCGCCAGCAGCTTGGACAGGGGGCTGAATGAAAAACTGTTTTTT
TRBV19,TRBD1,.,TRBJ2-3,CASSIWDRVDTQYF,TGTGCCAGTAGTATCTGGGACAGGGTAGATACGCAGTATTTT
TRBV7-2,TRBD1,.,TRBJ2-6,CASSLQGAGANVLTF,TGTGCCAGCAGTTTACAGGGGGCTGGGGCCAACGTCCTGACTTTC
TRBV27,TRBD2,few,TRBJ2-2,CASSLSGTSVTGELFF,TGTGCCAGCAGTTTATCGGGGACTAGCGTGACCGGGGAGCTGTTTTTT
TRBV6-2/TRBV6-3,.,.,TRBJ1-2,CASSSWANYGYTF,TGTGCCAGCAGTAGCTGGGCCAACTATGGCTACACCTTC
TRBV6-5,.,.,TRBJ2-7,CASSPAVSYEQYF,TGTGCCAGCAGCCCCGCGGTCTCCTACGAGCAGTACTTC
TRBV7-8,TRBD2,.,TRBJ2-2,CASSPQRDLNTGELFF,TGTGCCAGCAGCCCCCAGCGGGACCTGAACACCGGGGAGCTGTTTTTT
TRBV30,.,.,TRBJ1-1,CAWSQVGTEAFF,TGTGCCTGGAGTCAGGTTGGGACTGAAGCTTTCTTT
TRBV5-6,.,.,TRBJ2-5,CASSSTFEETQYF,TGTGCCAGCAGCTCTACGTTCGAAGAGACCCAGTACTTC
TRBV5-1,.,.,TRBJ1-1,CASSFREGDTEAFF,TGCGCCAGCAGCTTTAGGGAGGGAGACACTGAAGCTTTCTTT